The rows below give T cell receptor beta chains drawn from one sample of a study of Ad26.COV2.S vaccination and SARS-CoV-2 variants. Generated by immunoSEQ multiplex PCR, the TCRdb table keeps only in-frame clones and is missing some. The profile shows fewer than 400,000 clones, about 85% of them singletons. This specimen was peripheral blood, taken in a trial of Ad26.COV2.S vaccine versus placebo. These receptors were collected from a person between 18 and 65 years old who received the Ad26.COV2.S COVID-19 vaccine or a placebo. Each CDR3 is given with its conserved first and last residue. D genes are given only for firm matches. A clone size is listed for some rows: how often the clone was seen (once, few, many), or a class if it is expanded.

TRBV9	TRBJ1-3	NA	once	CASSSQRGVRAAGNTIYF	TGTGCCAGCAGCTCCCAACGAGGAGTCCGGGCAGCTGGAAACACCATATATTTT
TRBV7-3	TRBJ1-1	TRBD1	NA	CASAETGVKNTEAFF	TGTGCCAGCGCCGAGACAGGGGTTAAAAACACTGAAGCTTTCTTT
TRBV19	TRBJ1-1	TRBD1	NA	CASSTVQGEMAFF	TGTGCCAGTAGCACCGTACAGGGGGAGATGGCTTTCTTT
TRBV28	TRBJ1-6	NA	NA	CASSAFRTVRSDSPLHF	TGTGCCAGCAGTGCTTTTCGGACAGTGCGGTCAGATTCACCCCTCCACTTT
TRBV19	TRBJ2-1	NA	once	CASKGVYNEQFF	TGTGCCAGCAAGGGGGTCTACAATGAGCAGTTCTTC
TRBV28	TRBJ1-2	NA	NA	CASSLRGDYGYTF	TGTGCCAGCAGTTTGAGGGGTGACTATGGCTACACCTTC
TRBV27	TRBJ2-7	NA	NA	CASSYAGTKIEQYF	TGTGCCAGCAGTTATGCAGGGACAAAAATCGAGCAGTACTTC
TRBV29-1	TRBJ2-3	NA	NA	CSVVGGQADTQYF	TGCAGCGTTGTGGGGGGCCAGGCAGATACGCAGTATTTT
TRBV10-3	TRBJ2-7	NA	NA	CAISPDGDEQYF	TGTGCCATCAGCCCCGATGGGGACGAGCAGTACTTC
TRBV6-4	TRBJ2-1	TRBD1	NA	CASSRGQGRYNEQFF	TGTGCCAGCAGCCGGGGACAGGGGCGCTACAATGAGCAGTTCTTC
TRBV6-5	TRBJ2-2	TRBD2	NA	CASSRGGANTGELFF	TGTGCCAGCAGTCGCGGGGGGGCCAACACCGGGGAGCTGTTTTTT
TRBV5-1	TRBJ2-5	TRBD2	NA	CASRPFMTSGGIQETQYF	TGCGCCAGCAGGCCTTTTATGACTAGCGGGGGGATTCAAGAGACCCAGTACTTC
TRBV12-3/TRBV12-4	TRBJ1-2	NA	NA	CASRPDGYGYTF	TGTGCCAGCAGACCCGACGGCTATGGCTACACCTTC
TRBV7-3	TRBJ2-3	TRBD2	NA	CASSSGSGGATDTQYF	TGTGCCAGCAGCTCAGGTAGCGGGGGGGCCACAGATACGCAGTATTTT
TRBV5-6	TRBJ2-5	NA	few	CASSLVKGGETQYF	TGTGCCAGCAGCTTGGTGAAGGGCGGGGAGACCCAGTACTTC
TRBV4-1	TRBJ1-2	TRBD1	NA	CASSHLWRGQGNYGYTF	TGCGCCAGCAGCCACCTATGGCGAGGACAGGGGAACTATGGCTACACCTTC
TRBV27	TRBJ1-6	TRBD1	NA	CASSPNRDRVYNSPLHF	TGTGCCAGCAGTCCTAACCGGGACAGGGTTTACAATTCACCCCTCCACTTT
TRBV9	TRBJ2-2	TRBD2	NA	CASSVSAGGLSGELFF	TGTGCCAGCAGCGTATCGGCGGGGGGGCTCTCCGGGGAGCTGTTTTTT
TRBV28	TRBJ1-2	NA	once	CASSYRVGASGYTF	TGTGCCAGCAGTTATCGAGTGGGGGCGAGTGGCTACACCTTC
TRBV10-2	TRBJ2-5	NA	NA	CASSEEGPRETQYF	TGCGCCAGCAGTGAGGAGGGTCCCCGGGAGACCCAGTACTTC
TRBV7-6	TRBJ2-3	NA	NA	CASSLGHSTDTQYF	TGTGCCAGCAGCTTGGGCCATAGCACAGATACGCAGTATTTT
TRBV6-5	TRBJ2-7	TRBD1	NA	CASSHRGEQYF	TGTGCCAGCTCCCACAGGGGCGAGCAGTACTTC
TRBV11-2	TRBJ2-2	TRBD1	NA	CASSPDRGRTGELFF	TGTGCCAGCAGCCCCGACAGGGGGCGCACCGGGGAGCTGTTTTTT
TRBV6-5	TRBJ2-5	NA	once	CASRGMGGVETQYF	TGTGCCAGCAGAGGCATGGGGGGCGTCGAGACCCAGTACTTC
TRBV15	TRBJ2-4	TRBD1	NA	CATSRADRAIQYF	TGTGCCACCAGCAGAGCAGACAGGGCCATTCAGTACTTC
TRBV24-1	TRBJ1-3	NA	NA	CATSEPGTSGNTIYF	TGTGCCACCAGTGAACCCGGGACGTCTGGAAACACCATATATTTT
TRBV11-2	TRBJ1-1	NA	NA	CASSSLSWMGTEAFF	TGTGCCAGCAGCTCCCTCAGTTGGATGGGCACTGAAGCTTTCTTT
TRBV28	TRBJ1-5	NA	NA	CASSWGGTGTGLGNQPQHF	TGTGCCAGCAGTTGGGGCGGGACTGGCACAGGGTTGGGCAATCAGCCCCAGCATTTT
TRBV27	TRBJ1-1	NA	NA	CASSLFPAGRGTEAFF	TGTGCCAGCAGTTTATTTCCGGCGGGCAGGGGAACTGAAGCTTTCTTT
TRBV7-6	TRBJ2-1	NA	NA	CASSLTGGLTYNEQFF	TGTGCCAGCAGCTTAACAGGTGGGCTGACCTACAATGAGCAGTTCTTC
TRBV9	TRBJ1-2	NA	few	CASSVATSFAGYTF	TGTGCCAGCAGCGTAGCTACTTCCTTTGCTGGCTACACCTTC
TRBV7-3	TRBJ2-7	NA	NA	CASSAERDGSYEQYF	TGTGCCAGCAGCGCCGAACGGGACGGGTCCTACGAGCAGTACTTC
TRBV10-1	TRBJ2-1	TRBD2	NA	CASSARPLRGGRNEQFF	TGCGCCAGCAGTGCACGTCCTCTGCGGGGGGGGCGGAATGAGCAGTTCTTC
TRBV5-1	TRBJ2-5	TRBD2	once	CASSLVRGERETQYF	TGCGCCAGCAGCTTGGTTCGGGGGGAGAGAGAGACCCAGTACTTC
TRBV6-1	TRBJ1-6	NA	NA	CASSEDLVNSPLHF	TGTGCCAGCAGTGAAGATCTGGTGAATTCACCCCTCCACTTT
TRBV3-1/TRBV3-2	TRBJ2-2	TRBD1	NA	CASSQERGQGVHGELFF	TGTGCCAGCAGCCAAGAAAGGGGACAGGGGGTTCACGGGGAGCTGTTTTTT
TRBV7-3	TRBJ2-2	NA	NA	CASSPRGGELFF	TGTGCCAGCAGCCCCCGGGGCGGGGAGCTGTTTTTT
TRBV11-2	TRBJ1-1	NA	NA	CASSFAGNTEAFF	TGTGCCAGCAGCTTTGCAGGGAACACTGAAGCTTTCTTT
TRBV5-1	TRBJ2-7	TRBD1	NA	CASSLRDRGYEQYF	TGCGCCAGCAGCTTACGGGACAGGGGCTACGAGCAGTACTTC
TRBV25-1	TRBJ2-2	NA	NA	CASMRPANTGELFF	TGTGCCAGCATGAGACCCGCGAACACCGGGGAGCTGTTTTTT
TRBV30	TRBJ2-5	NA	few	CAWSVRGETQYF	TGTGCCTGGAGTGTGCGGGGAGAGACCCAGTACTTC
TRBV5-4	TRBJ2-3	TRBD2	NA	CASSFGGADTQYF	TGTGCCAGCAGCTTCGGGGGGGCAGATACGCAGTATTTT
TRBV6-1	TRBJ2-1	TRBD2	NA	CASSEGSGGNYNEQFF	TGTGCCAGCAGTGAAGGTAGCGGGGGGAACTACAATGAGCAGTTCTTC
TRBV25-1	TRBJ2-5	NA	NA	CASSSSRAVEETQYF	TGTGCCAGCAGTTCCTCCAGGGCGGTAGAGGAGACCCAGTACTTC
TRBV7-9	TRBJ2-7	TRBD1	NA	CASSGPGQGAEQYF	TGTGCCAGCAGCGGGCCGGGACAGGGGGCCGAGCAGTACTTC
TRBV5-1	TRBJ2-2	NA	NA	CASSFGQFNTGELFF	TGCGCCAGCAGCTTCGGACAGTTCAACACCGGGGAGCTGTTTTTT
TRBV24-1	TRBJ2-1	NA	NA	CATSGSLVGDNEQFF	TGTGCCACCAGTGGTTCACTAGTAGGAGACAATGAGCAGTTCTTC
TRBV4-1	TRBJ1-1	NA	NA	CASSQTIWRAYTEAFF	TGCGCCAGCAGCCAAACAATCTGGAGGGCGTACACTGAAGCTTTCTTT
TRBV27	TRBJ2-7	NA	NA	CASSLSPLKAYEQYF	TGTGCCAGCAGTTTATCCCCGCTCAAGGCCTACGAGCAGTACTTC
TRBV3-1/TRBV3-2	TRBJ1-5	NA	NA	CASSQDHGQPQHF	TGTGCCAGCAGCCAAGATCACGGACAGCCCCAGCATTTT
TRBV5-1	TRBJ1-1	NA	NA	CASSLNREENTEAFF	TGCGCCAGCAGCCTGAACAGGGAAGAGAACACTGAAGCTTTCTTT
TRBV15	TRBJ2-7	NA	NA	CATSRESGFGYEQYF	TGTGCCACCAGCAGAGAATCGGGGTTCGGCTACGAGCAGTACTTC